This T cell receptor beta chain derives from a study of blood T cell repertoires in COVID-19. On the study more broadly: Sample material is recorded as cDNA or gDNA derived from T cells, B-cell-depleted T cells, or PBMCs.

Trimming removed 8 bases from V and 0 bases from J, with 17 bases in between. The CDR3 length is 17 residues. CDR1 SGHTA and CDR2 FQGNSA come from the germline V gene. This clone was seen a few times. In the study's own analysis: The assay estimated nucleated cells by amplifying reference gene primers. Clones were read by immunoSEQ multiplex PCR, and TCRdb kept only the in-frame ones, dropping some. V, J and clone size reflect that table, while D and trimming were determined from the DNA. The sample yields about 90,000 clones, approximately 84% seen once. Sequencing was done on a sample of peripheral blood. This receptor was taken from a man at least 80 years old with active or convalescent COVID-19. This chain uses TRBV7-2 with TRBJ2-6, with D possibly TRBD1 on 5 matching bases. The CDR3 sequence: CASRTRTGTSGANVLTF. The CDR3 coding sequence is TGTGCCAGCCGAACGAGAACAGGAACCTCTGGGGCCAACGTCCTGACTTTC.